Below are 17 T cell receptor beta chains sequenced from a single sample in a study of PD-L1 blockade in urothelial cancer. Time point given: pretreatment peripheral blood. The data were produced by immunoSEQ multiplex PCR, yet TCRdb's version contains in-frame clones alone and is incomplete. Of 100,000 to 150,000 clones detected, around 85% appear once; the ten largest clones hold 3.2%. Sequences were derived from PBMCs, sampled around atezolizumab (anti-PD-L1) treatment. These receptor sequences come from a middle-aged man with urothelial cancer.

The gene calls are TRBV5-4 and TRBJ2-5; 10 bases match TRBD1. The V gene end was trimmed by 4 bases and the J gene end by 5 bases; junction bases not matched to a gene: 2. CDR1 SGHNT and CDR2 YYREEE come from the germline V gene (reference sequence). The CDR3 runs 13 residues. CDR3 DNA: TGTGCCAGCAGCGGGACAGGGGTGGAGACCCAGTACTTC. It translates to CASSGTGVETQYF. The full variable domain, with the rest looked up from reference TRBV5-4 and TRBJ2-5, is ETGVTQSPTHLIKTRGQQVTLRCSSQSGHNTVSWYQQALGQGPQFIFQYYREEENGRGNFPPRFSGLQFPNYSSELNVNALELDDSALYLCASSGTGVETQYFGPGTRLLVL.

The chain links TRBV6-1 to TRBJ1-1, with D perhaps matching TRBD1 (5 bases). Germline V gives CDR1 MNHNS, CDR2 SASEGT. This CDR3 comprises 15 residues. V was pared by 10 bases and J by 0 bases, with 18 bases between. CDR3 in amino acids: CATKWEGVLNTEAFF. CDR3 DNA: TGTGCCACCAAGTGGGAAGGGGTTTTGAACACTGAAGCTTTCTTT.

The chain combines TRBV19 with TRBJ1-2, with D possibly TRBD1 on 6 matching bases. The CDR3 totals 15 residues. V dropped 5 bases and J dropped 2 bases, with 15 bases sitting between them. The germline CDR1 and CDR2 sequences are LNHDA and SQIVND (reference sequence). The CDR3 nucleotides read TGTGCCAGTAGTGTCAGGGGAGTAAAGAACTATGGCTACACCTTC. It is translated as CASSVRGVKNYGYTF.

The V and J genes are TRBV10-3 and TRBJ1-2, with 11 bases that match TRBD1. V was pared by 9 bases and J by 3 bases, with 9 bases of the junction left unmatched. There are 15 residues in the CDR3. Germline-derived CDR1 and CDR2 are ENHRY and SYGVKD. The CDR3 coding sequence is TGTGCCATAAAGCTCGGGACAGGGGGGGACTATGGCTACACCTTC. Translation: CAIKLGTGGDYGYTF.

This clone was detected only once. The chain recombines TRBV7-6 with TRBJ2-3; 13 nucleotides line up with TRBD2. Losses at the gene ends were 5 bases for V and 5 bases for J; bases not matched to a gene: 16. Germline V gene lookup returns CDR1 SGHVS and CDR2 FNYEAQ. The CDR3 extends over 19 amino acids. The CDR3 here is CASSLGLAGDLWSVDTQYF. The CDR3 DNA sequence: TGTGCCAGCAGCCTAGGACTAGCGGGAGATTTGTGGAGTGTAGATACGCAGTATTTT.

The CDR3 spells CASSLAPAGANYEQYF. In nucleotides, the CDR3 is TGTGCCAGCAGCTTAGCGCCAGCGGGGGCCAACTACGAGCAGTACTTC. J is TRBJ2-7 and V is TRBV11-2; TRBD2 matches 8 bases. With 1 base clipped from V and 3 bases from J, the junction kept 8 bases outside the gene matches. Germline V gene data show CDR1 as SGHAT and CDR2 as FQNNGV. The CDR3 sequence is 16 residues long.

The chain links TRBV28 to TRBJ1-2; D may be TRBD1 (6 bases). The germline CDR1 and CDR2 sequences are MDHEN and SYDVKM. The CDR3 spans 14 residues. The V gene lost 6 bases and the J gene lost 2 bases, with 13 bases spanning the gap. Written as DNA, the CDR3 is TGTGCCAGCAGCCTCCGGCAGGGGAACTATGGCTACACCTTC. Translation gives CASSLRQGNYGYTF.

The V call is TRBV4-1, the J call TRBJ2-1, with 8 nucleotides matching TRBD2. CDR1 and CDR2 (germline): MGHRA, YSYEKL. The length of the CDR3 is 16 residues. V lost 1 base, J lost 9 bases, and 11 bases stayed unmatched. The CDR3 region is CASSQAASGSRGEQFF. The CDR3 DNA sequence: TGCGCCAGCAGCCAAGCAGCTAGCGGGTCGAGGGGTGAGCAGTTCTTC.

This chain joins TRBV19 and TRBJ1-1; D is possibly TRBD1 (5 bases). The CDR3 runs 15 residues. CDR1 and CDR2 from the germline V gene are LNHDA and SQIVND (reference sequence). V was trimmed by 5 bases and J by 4 bases, leaving 17 bases between them. This CDR3 is CASSLKSTVLTEAFF. CDR3 DNA: TGTGCCAGTAGTCTGAAATCGACAGTGCTCACTGAAGCTTTCTTT.

The chain uses TRBV28 and TRBJ2-1; 7 bases fit TRBD2. Germline V lookup: CDR1 MDHEN, CDR2 SYDVKM. V dropped 1 base and J dropped 5; count of bases not matched to a gene: 11. CDR3 length equals 17 residues. CDR3 in DNA: TGTGCCAGCAGTTTATACCGTTCCGGGGGGAGAGACAATGAGCAGTTCTTC. Its protein is CASSLYRSGGRDNEQFF.

This clone has just a few counts. The rearrangement joins TRBV18 to TRBJ2-7; 15 bases are a match to TRBD2. The junction had 1 base not matched to a gene; V was cut back by 3 bases and J by 4 bases. CDR1 and CDR2 from the germline V gene are KGHSH and LQKENI. This CDR3 contains 15 residues. CDR3 nucleotide sequence: TGTGCCAGCTCACCTGGACTAGCGGGAGGGTACGAGCAGTACTTC. Translated, it gives CASSPGLAGGYEQYF.

This clone has just one count. The chain carries TRBV5-1 and TRBJ2-3; 10 bases agree with TRBD2. There are 15 residues in the CDR3. The V segment lost 1 base and the J segment 4 bases; nucleotides outside the gene matches: 3. Looked up from germline, CDR1 is SGHRS and CDR2 is YFSETQ. DNA of the CDR3: TGCGCCAGCAGCTTGACTAGCGGGACCGCAGATACGCAGTATTTT. Translating gives CASSLTSGTADTQYF.

The gene calls are TRBV4-2 and TRBJ2-7; 8 positions agree with TRBD2. This CDR3 contains 15 residues. Germline lookup yields CDR1 LGHNA and CDR2 YNFKEQ. J lost 2 bases, V lost 0 bases, and 3 bases had no gene match. The CDR3 spells CASSQDNSGAYEQYF. CDR3 coding DNA: TGTGCCAGCAGCCAAGATAATAGCGGGGCCTACGAGCAGTACTTC.

This chain links TRBV15 with TRBJ2-1, with D maybe TRBD2 (5 bases). Germline V gene lookup returns CDR1 LNHNV and CDR2 YYDKDF (reference sequence). The length of the CDR3 is 14 residues. V was shortened by 1 base and J by 4 bases, with 8 bases between the two germline ends. Here the CDR3 DNA reads TGTGCCACCAGCAGAGGCCGGGAATACAATGAGCAGTTCTTC. This codes for CATSRGREYNEQFF.

The chain joins TRBV11-1 to TRBJ2-1; D might be TRBD2 (5 bases). Looked up from germline, CDR1 is SGHAT and CDR2 is FQDESV (reference sequence). The CDR3 is 14 residues long. The V gene lost 5 bases and the J gene lost 6 bases, with 14 bases spanning the gap. The CDR3 nucleotides read TGTGCCAGCAGCCACGGACTGCAACCCAATGAGCAGTTCTTC. It translates to CASSHGLQPNEQFF. The full variable domain, with the rest looked up from reference TRBV11-1 and TRBJ2-1, is EAEVAQSPRYKITEKSQAVAFWCDPISGHATLYWYRQILGQGPELLVQFQDESVVDDSQLPKDRFSAERLKGVDSTLKIQPAELGDSAMYLCASSHGLQPNEQFFGPGTRLTVL.

In this sample, this clone turned up a few times. The chain carries TRBV30 and TRBJ1-6, with D possibly being TRBD1 (5 bases). Germline loops: CDR1 GTSNPN, CDR2 SVGIG (reference sequence). V shed 3 bases and J shed 3 bases, with 12 bases lying between them. This CDR3 contains 15 residues. The CDR3 region has the DNA TGTGCCTGGAGAGCCCGGGACTACTATAATTCACCCCTCCACTTT. It is translated as CAWRARDYYNSPLHF.

This clone occurred a few times. The genes are TRBV2 and TRBJ2-2; perhaps TRBD1 as D (6 bases). The CDR3 sequence is 14 residues long. Trimming took off 6 bases at V and 2 bases at J, with 10 bases between the two ends. Germline V gene data show CDR1 as SNHLY and CDR2 as FYNNEI. The CDR3 nucleotides are TGTGCCAGCAGAAAGGACAGAAACACCGGGGAGCTGTTTTTT. Translated: CASRKDRNTGELFF. The whole variable domain, remainder taken from reference TRBV2 and TRBJ2-2, is EPEVTQTPSHQVTQMGQEVILRCVPISNHLYFYWYRQILGQKVEFLVSFYNNEISEKSEIFDDQFSVERPDGSNFTLKIRSTKLEDSAMYFCASRKDRNTGELFFGEGSRLTVL.